One and the same sample provided the 15 T cell receptor beta chains below, sequenced in a study of T cell repertoires in cytomegalovirus infection. MiXCR was run by TCRdb on the reads, yielding one entry per CDR3 protein. The sample has roughly 160,000 distinct CDR3 sequences, about a fifth seen once. Their recognized antigens are unknown. The source was CD8+ T cells from cultured PBMCs, collected from culture after CMV antigen stimulation. The receptors derive from a human donor in good health (CMV status not recorded). Some clones in this sample may be carry-over from other donors' samples.

The chain has TRBV19 and TRBJ1-5; D remains ambiguous. Looked up from germline, CDR1 is LNHDA and CDR2 is SQIVND (reference sequence). The CDR3 covers 15 residues. The V and J ends lost 7 bases and 4 bases respectively, with 17 bases between them. In DNA form, the CDR3 reads TGTGCCAGTACCCTGGACGGTTATTATAATCAGCCCCAGCATTTT. The encoded protein is CASTLDGYYNQPQHF.

The chain uses TRBV28 and TRBJ1-1, with D tentatively TRBD1 (6 bases). The germline CDR1 and CDR2 sequences are MDHEN and SYDVKM. The CDR3 has 16 amino acids. V was cut by 3 bases and J by 1 base, with 15 bases left in between. The CDR3 protein is CASSFRYREPNTEAFF. Written as DNA, the CDR3 is TGTGCCAGCAGTTTTCGGTACAGGGAACCGAACACTGAAGCTTTCTTT. The complete variable domain, with remaining parts taken from reference TRBV28 and TRBJ1-1, reads DVKVTQSSRYLVKRTGEKVFLECVQDMDHENMFWYRQDPGLGLRLIYFSYDVKMKEKGDIPEGYSVSREKKERFSLILESASTNQTSMYLCASSFRYREPNTEAFFGQGTRLTVV.

This chain links TRBV12-3 or TRBV12-4 with TRBJ1-1; D gene ambiguous. CDR3 length: 11 residues. With 6 bases removed from V and 4 bases from J, the gap between germline ends came to 6 bases. CDR3 DNA sequence: TGTGCCAGCAGCCAATTCACTGAAGCTTTCTTT. The encoded protein is CASSQFTEAFF.

This clonotype was seen only once. The rearrangement links TRBV7-9 to TRBJ2-1, with TRBD2 matching over 8 bases. The germline V gene has CDR1 SEHNR and CDR2 FQNEAQ (reference sequence). V lost 2 bases to trimming and J lost 5 bases; unmatched junction nucleotides: 5. This CDR3 is built from 15 residues. This CDR3 is CASSLTRGGDNEQFF. Written as DNA, the CDR3 is TGTGCCAGCAGCTTAACACGGGGGGGGGACAATGAGCAGTTCTTC.

This clonotype turned up a few times. This chain links TRBV9 with TRBJ2-1; 9 positions agree with TRBD1. After removal of 0 bases from V and 8 bases from J, the junction contained 6 bases not matched to a gene. The CDR3 extends over 15 amino acids. CDR1 SGDLS and CDR2 YYNGEE come from the germline V gene. CDR3 in DNA: TGTGCCAGCAGCGTAGTGGACAGGGGTTTCGATGAGCAGTTCTTC. Protein sequence: CASSVVDRGFDEQFF. Using reference TRBV9 and TRBJ2-1 for the parts outside the CDR3, the full variable domain is DSGVTQTPKHLITATGQRVTLRCSPRSGDLSVYWYQQSLDQGLQFLIQYYNGEERAKGNILERFSAQQFPDLHSELNLSSLELGDSALYFCASSVVDRGFDEQFFGPGTRLTVL.

The genes are TRBV15 and TRBJ2-6; D is undetermined. Germline V CDR1 and CDR2: LNHNV, YYDKDF (reference sequence). CDR3 length: 18 residues. The germline V and J ends were trimmed by 3 bases and 2 bases, with 17 bases remaining between them. The CDR3 loop reads CATSSPGRLGTGANVLTF. The CDR3 nucleotides are TGTGCCACCAGCAGTCCCGGCAGGTTGGGGACTGGGGCCAACGTCCTGACTTTC.

The V call is TRBV15, the J call TRBJ1-5; D gene uncertain. V was shortened by 1 base and J by 5 bases, with 9 bases between the two germline ends. The CDR3 runs to 14 residues. Germline loops: CDR1 LNHNV, CDR2 YYDKDF (reference sequence). CDR3 DNA: TGTGCCACCAGCAGAGTTTATGGGGATCAGCCCCAGCATTTT. This encodes CATSRVYGDQPQHF. The variable domain in full, with the rest retrieved from reference TRBV15 and TRBJ1-5, is DAMVIQNPRYQVTQFGKPVTLSCSQTLNHNVMYWYQQKSSQAPKLLFHYYDKDFNNEADTPDNFQSRRPNTSFCFLDIRSPGLGDTAMYLCATSRVYGDQPQHFGDGTRLSIL.

This chain joins TRBV7-9 and TRBJ1-1; 11 nucleotides match TRBD1. Looked up from germline, CDR1 is SEHNR and CDR2 is FQNEAQ (reference sequence). The ends lost 4 bases at V and 3 bases at J; junction bases unmatched: 7. The CDR3 sequence is 16 residues long. The CDR3 nucleotides read TGTGCCAGCAGCTCCCCACGGGACAGGGGGGACACTGAAGCTTTCTTT. It translates to CASSSPRDRGDTEAFF. The whole variable domain, remainder taken from reference TRBV7-9 and TRBJ1-1, is DTGVSQNPRHKITKRGQNVTFRCDPISEHNRLYWYRQTLGQGPEFLTYFQNEAQLEKSRLLSDRFSAERPKGSFSTLEIQRTEQGDSAMYLCASSSPRDRGDTEAFFGQGTRLTVV.

This clonotype has a handful of counts. The chain has TRBV5-5 and TRBJ2-3; 7 positions match TRBD1. The germline V gene has CDR1 SGHKS and CDR2 YYEKEE (reference sequence). With V trimmed by 4 bases and J by 0 bases, 5 bases remained unmatched. The CDR3 sequence is 15 residues long. The CDR3 region is CASSPGTASTDTQYF. The CDR3 DNA sequence: TGTGCCAGCAGCCCGGGGACAGCTAGCACAGATACGCAGTATTTT. The full variable domain, completed using reference TRBV5-5 and TRBJ2-3, is DAGVTQSPTHLIKTRGQQVTLRCSPISGHKSVSWYQQVLGQGPQFIFQYYEKEERGRGNFPDRFSARQFPNYSSELNVNALLLGDSALYLCASSPGTASTDTQYFGPGTRLTVL.

V usage is TRBV11-2 and J usage is TRBJ2-5; D may match TRBD1 or TRBD2 (6 bases each). There are 16 residues in the CDR3. Germline CDR1 SGHAT, CDR2 FQNNGV. V lost 5 bases and J 5 bases, leaving 21 bases between the germline ends. The CDR3 coding sequence is TGTGCCAGCAGCAACCAGGCCTCGGGGGCGTGGGAGACCCAGTACTTC. Encoded protein: CASSNQASGAWETQYF.

The chain employs TRBV20-1 and TRBJ2-1, with 15 bases fitting TRBD2. V was pared by 7 bases and J by 4 bases, with 5 bases of the junction left unmatched. The CDR3 spans 15 residues. CDR1 is DFQATT, CDR2 SNEGSKA, per germline (reference sequence). The CDR3: CSVSGTSGGYNEQFF. CDR3 sequence (DNA): TGCAGTGTATCCGGGACTAGCGGGGGGTACAATGAGCAGTTCTTC.

V and J are TRBV28 and TRBJ2-7; D is perhaps TRBD1 (6 bases). CDR1 and CDR2 from the germline V gene are MDHEN and SYDVKM. There are 17 residues in the CDR3. V lost 5 bases and J 3 bases, leaving 23 bases between the germline ends. The CDR3 bases are TGTGCCAGCAGTCTCTACGAAACAGGACAGCCTTTCTACGAGCAGTACTTC. Translation: CASSLYETGQPFYEQYF.

This clonotype came up a few times. This chain connects TRBV7-2 to TRBJ2-1; a possible D gene is TRBD2 (7 bases). Germline V gene data show CDR1 as SGHTA and CDR2 as FQGNSA. The V end lost 1 base, the J end lost 10 bases, and 14 bases lay between the germline ends. The length of the CDR3 is 14 residues. Here the CDR3 reads CASSLGRGAWEQFF. The CDR3 coding sequence is TGTGCCAGCAGCTTAGGCCGGGGGGCGTGGGAGCAGTTCTTC.

This clonotype was detected a few times. This chain connects TRBV7-6 to TRBJ2-3; D remains ambiguous. Germline values: CDR1 SGHVS, CDR2 FNYEAQ. Trimming took off 5 bases at V and 3 bases at J, with 18 bases between the two ends. This CDR3 is built from 16 residues. CDR3 residues: CASSLPPGQATDTQYF. The CDR3 bases are TGTGCCAGCAGCCTACCACCTGGGCAGGCTACAGATACGCAGTATTTT. Based on the CDR3 plus reference TRBV7-6 and TRBJ2-3, the full variable domain is GAGVSQSPRYKVTKRGQDVALRCDPISGHVSLYWYRQALGQGPEFLTYFNYEAQQDKSGLPNDRFSAERPEGSISTLTIQRTEQRDSAMYRCASSLPPGQATDTQYFGPGTRLTVL.

A few counts support this clonotype. The chain carries TRBV7-6 and TRBJ1-5, with D possibly matching TRBD1 (6 bases). This CDR3 spans 14 amino acids. Trimming took 5 bases from V and 7 from J, leaving 15 bases between them. The germline gives CDR1 SGHVS, CDR2 FNYEAQ. CDR3 in DNA: TGTGCCAGCAGCCCCGGTCGGGGGGCCCAGCCCCAGCATTTT. Translating gives CASSPGRGAQPQHF.